The 29 T cell receptor beta chains given below trace back to one sample, sequenced in a study of brain T cells in children with intractable seizures. This table comes from immunoSEQ multiplex PCR, and its TCRdb copy is limited to in-frame clones, with some not included. This table holds about 340,000 clones, about 93% found once. Time point in this sample: blood from clinic visit 5 months post-surgery; TSC patient then seizure free. The starting material was peripheral blood, obtained more than 4 months after surgery. Receptor source: a boy under two years old with tuberous sclerosis and intractable seizures.

V gene TRBV30 combines with J gene TRBJ2-7; TRBD1 matches 9 bases. Per germline, CDR1 GTSNPN and CDR2 SVGIG (reference sequence). The V segment lost 4 bases and the J segment 3 bases; nucleotides outside the gene matches: 10. The CDR3 totals 15 residues. CDR3 DNA sequence: TGTGCCTGGAACTTCCCGGGACAGGGCCACTACGAGCAGTACTTC. Protein: CAWNFPGQGHYEQYF.

The chain is built from TRBV19 and TRBJ1-3; D is unresolved. Deletions cut 3 bases from V and 0 bases from J, with 18 bases between. The CDR3 is made up of 18 amino acids. Looked up from germline, CDR1 is LNHDA and CDR2 is SQIVND (reference sequence). The CDR3 nucleotides read TGTGCCAGTAGTATTCTCAGAGCAGGCCAGTCCTCTGGAAACACCATATATTTT. Protein product: CASSILRAGQSSGNTIYF. The entire variable domain, with the rest obtained from reference TRBV19 and TRBJ1-3, is as follows: DGGITQSPKYLFRKEGQNVTLSCEQNLNHDAMYWYRQDPGQGLRLIYYSQIVNDFQKGDIAEGYSVSREKKESFPLTVTSAQKNPTAFYLCASSILRAGQSSGNTIYFGEGSWLTVV.

J is TRBJ1-2 and V is TRBV7-9; perhaps TRBD1 as D (5 bases). The germline CDR1 and CDR2 sequences are SEHNR and FQNEAQ (reference sequence). This CDR3 contains 13 residues. V was shortened by 2 bases and J by 5 bases, with 9 bases between the two germline ends. The CDR3 nucleotides are TGTGCCAGCAGCTTACCAGGGAGGTATGGCTACACCTTC. Its translation is CASSLPGRYGYTF.

This clone was seen a handful of times. J is TRBJ1-5 and V is TRBV4-1, with D unresolved. CDR1 and CDR2 from the germline V gene are MGHRA and YSYEKL. The CDR3 is 14 amino acids. With 0 bases removed from V and 2 bases from J, the gap between germline ends came to 5 bases. The CDR3 DNA follows: TGCGCCAGCAGCCAAGATCAGGGCAATCAGCCCCAGCATTTT. Amino acid sequence: CASSQDQGNQPQHF.

CDR3 amino acids: CASSLEYGQTPRTIYF. DNA for the CDR3: TGTGCCAGCAGCTTAGAATATGGACAGACCCCGCGCACCATATATTTT. The V call is TRBV7-6, the J call TRBJ1-3, with D possibly being TRBD1 (6 bases). The CDR3 has 16 amino acids. The germline V gene encodes CDR1 SGHVS and CDR2 FNYEAQ. V was cut by 1 base and J by 9 bases, with 19 bases left in between. Combining the CDR3 with reference TRBV7-6 and TRBJ1-3 gives the whole variable domain GAGVSQSPRYKVTKRGQDVALRCDPISGHVSLYWYRQALGQGPEFLTYFNYEAQQDKSGLPNDRFSAERPEGSISTLTIQRTEQRDSAMYRCASSLEYGQTPRTIYFGEGSWLTVV.

The V call is TRBV13, the J call TRBJ2-7, with a possible D match to TRBD1 (5 bases). The ends were cut back, 1 base at V and 0 bases at J, with 13 bases in the middle. The CDR3 covers 16 residues. Germline CDR1 is PRHDT and CDR2 is FYEKMQ (reference sequence). The chain's CDR3 is CASSLEGYDSSYEQYF. The CDR3 DNA sequence: TGTGCCAGCAGCTTAGAGGGTTACGACAGCTCCTACGAGCAGTACTTC.

V and J are TRBV7-9 and TRBJ2-5; TRBD2 matches 8 bases. The germline CDR1 and CDR2 sequences are SEHNR and FQNEAQ (reference sequence). The J segment lost 4 bases and the V segment lost 5 bases, leaving 6 bases of the junction unmatched. CDR3 length equals 14 residues. CDR3 region: CASSPLGLAETQYF. The CDR3 DNA follows: TGTGCCAGCAGCCCCCTTGGACTAGCAGAGACCCAGTACTTC.

This chain connects TRBV28 to TRBJ1-2; 7 bases are a match to TRBD1. J lost 4 bases, V lost 5 bases, and 16 bases had no gene match. Per the germline V gene, CDR1 is MDHEN and CDR2 is SYDVKM. CDR3 length: 17 residues. CDR3: CASSTPSRRGRTYGYTF. CDR3 bases: TGTGCCAGCAGTACCCCCTCCCGGAGGGGGCGCACCTATGGCTACACCTTC.

The CDR3 here is CASRSLLEDSQETQYF. DNA of the CDR3: TGTGCAAGTCGCTCGTTACTCGAGGACAGCCAAGAGACCCAGTACTTC. The rearrangement joins TRBV12-2 to TRBJ2-5; the DNA was not compared with TRBD1, the D call given in the table. TRBV12-2 is deemed a pseudogene. The CDR3 is 16 residues long.

The chain joins TRBV11-2 to TRBJ1-5, with TRBD1 identical over 7 bases. Unmatched junction bases numbered 3, after V lost 1 base and J lost 0 bases. The CDR3 loop spans 16 amino acids. The V gene's germline CDR1 is SGHAT and CDR2 FQNNGV. As DNA, the CDR3 is TGTGCCAGCAGCTTAGCAGGGGGACATAGCAATCAGCCCCAGCATTTT. This translates into CASSLAGGHSNQPQHF.

This chain uses TRBV7-9 with TRBJ1-2; 8 positions agree with TRBD1. Trimming removed 4 bases from V and 2 bases from J; junction bases left unmatched: 6. This CDR3 has 15 amino acids. The V gene's germline CDR1 is SEHNR and CDR2 FQNEAQ (reference sequence). The CDR3 here is CASSYPGQANYGYTF. The CDR3 DNA is TGTGCCAGCAGCTATCCGGGACAGGCGAACTATGGCTACACCTTC.

This chain uses TRBV7-9 with TRBJ2-7; no firm D call. The germline gives CDR1 SEHNR, CDR2 FQNEAQ (reference sequence). V was cut by 1 base and J by 0 bases, with 13 bases left in between. This CDR3 has 16 residues. CDR3 region: CASSLVPGPTSYEQYF. In nucleotides, the CDR3 is TGTGCCAGCAGCTTAGTACCCGGGCCGACCTCCTACGAGCAGTACTTC.

This clone was counted only a few times. The chain links TRBV21-1 to TRBJ1-6; the tabulated D call, TRBD1, remains unverified against the DNA. TRBV21-1 is a pseudogene. The CDR3 totals 15 residues. CDR3 region: CASSKRTGYNSPLHF. CDR3 nucleotides: TGTGCCAGCAGCAAACGGACAGGCTATAATTCACCCCTCCACTTT.

The J gene is TRBJ2-7, the V gene TRBV6-5; 7 bases are shared with TRBD1. The germline gives CDR1 MNHEY, CDR2 SVGAGI. V dropped 10 bases and J dropped 5; count of bases not matched to a gene: 14. CDR3 size: 14 residues. The CDR3 region is CAIQTGYVSDEQYF. CDR3 sequence (DNA): TGTGCCATCCAGACAGGGTATGTCAGCGACGAGCAGTACTTC.

V gene TRBV28 combines with J gene TRBJ1-5; D ambiguous. The CDR3 is 14 amino acids. Germline V gene lookup returns CDR1 MDHEN and CDR2 SYDVKM. V shed 0 bases and J shed 5 bases, with 8 bases lying between them. CDR3 protein: CASSLWLGYQPQHF. The DNA of the CDR3 is TGTGCCAGCAGTTTATGGTTGGGTTATCAGCCCCAGCATTTT.

The genes are TRBV28 and TRBJ1-1, with D possibly being TRBD1 (5 bases). Looked up from germline, CDR1 is MDHEN and CDR2 is SYDVKM. The CDR3 sequence is 13 residues long. Trimming removed 5 bases from V and 4 bases from J, with 11 bases in between. The chain's CDR3 is CASSPARGTEAFF. The CDR3 DNA sequence: TGTGCCAGCAGTCCCGCGAGGGGCACTGAAGCTTTCTTT.

This chain connects TRBV6-5 to TRBJ2-5, with 10 bases fitting TRBD2. Trimming cost V 5 bases and J 1 base; bases outside gene matches: 4. Germline V gene data show CDR1 as MNHEY and CDR2 as SVGAGI. This CDR3 is built from 15 residues. The CDR3 DNA follows: TGTGCCAGCAGTACCCTAGCGGGGGCCCAAGAGACCCAGTACTTC. Encoded protein: CASSTLAGAQETQYF.

The chain has TRBV18 and TRBJ1-4; D remains ambiguous. The CDR3 extends over 13 amino acids. The germline V gene encodes CDR1 KGHSH and CDR2 LQKENI. Trimming shortened V by 4 bases and J by 7 bases, and 10 bases separated the two germline ends. The CDR3 sequence: CASSLAIREKLFF. CDR3 nucleotide sequence: TGTGCCAGCTCACTCGCGATTCGTGAAAAACTGTTTTTT.

The J gene is TRBJ2-1, the V gene TRBV9; TRBD1 aligns across 7 bases. Losses at the gene ends were 0 bases for V and 6 bases for J; bases not matched to a gene: 6. The CDR3 consists of 15 residues. Germline CDR1 SGDLS, CDR2 YYNGEE. CDR3 amino acids: CASSVAGRGSNEQFF. In nucleotides, the CDR3 is TGTGCCAGCAGCGTAGCGGGCAGGGGGAGCAATGAGCAGTTCTTC. Full variable domain (outside the CDR3, taken from reference TRBV9 and TRBJ2-1): DSGVTQTPKHLITATGQRVTLRCSPRSGDLSVYWYQQSLDQGLQFLIQYYNGEERAKGNILERFSAQQFPDLHSELNLSSLELGDSALYFCASSVAGRGSNEQFFGPGTRLTVL.

The V call is TRBV2, the J call TRBJ2-6; D ambiguous. The germline gives CDR1 SNHLY, CDR2 FYNNEI. V was trimmed by 4 bases and J by 0 bases, leaving 25 bases between them. The CDR3 length is 21 residues. The CDR3 is CASSGPQLGRPPFSGANVLTF. The CDR3 nucleotides are TGTGCCAGCAGTGGGCCTCAACTGGGAAGGCCCCCCTTCTCTGGGGCCAACGTCCTGACTTTC. Full variable domain (rest looked up from reference TRBV2 and TRBJ2-6): EPEVTQTPSHQVTQMGQEVILRCVPISNHLYFYWYRQILGQKVEFLVSFYNNEISEKSEIFDDQFSVERPDGSNFTLKIRSTKLEDSAMYFCASSGPQLGRPPFSGANVLTFGAGSRLTVL.

The chain has TRBV7-2 and TRBJ2-2; D is possibly TRBD2 (6 bases). The CDR3 spans 17 residues. Germline CDR1 and CDR2: SGHTA and FQGNSA. V lost 1 base and J 0 bases, leaving 12 bases between the germline ends. CDR3 coding DNA: TGTGCCAGCAGCTTAGGGGCGGGACGATCGAACACCGGGGAGCTGTTTTTT. Protein sequence: CASSLGAGRSNTGELFF.

This rearrangement joins TRBV6-6 to TRBJ2-7; D is ambiguous. Germline V lookup: CDR1 MNHNY, CDR2 SVGAGI (reference sequence). This CDR3 contains 12 residues. Trimming removed 4 bases from V and 4 bases from J, with 8 bases in between. DNA of the CDR3: TGTGCCAGCAGTTGGGCGGAATACGAGCAGTACTTC. This codes for CASSWAEYEQYF.

CDR3 region: CAWARGGEGYTF. CDR3 sequence (DNA): TGTGCCTGGGCCCGCGGAGGCGAGGGCTACACCTTC. The chain has TRBV30 and TRBJ1-2; no firm D call. This CDR3 has 12 residues. Germline-derived CDR1 and CDR2 are GTSNPN and SVGIG (reference sequence). V lost 5 bases, J lost 8 bases, and 15 bases lay in between.

The gene calls are TRBV2 and TRBJ2-6; maybe TRBD1 (5 bases). Germline assignment: CDR1 SNHLY and CDR2 FYNNEI. Trimming removed 11 bases from V and 0 bases from J, with 14 bases in between. The CDR3 extends over 15 amino acids. The CDR3 DNA reads as TGTGCCCGACAGTCGACCCTCTCTGGGGCCAACGTCCTGACTTTC. Its translation is CARQSTLSGANVLTF.

The chain recombines TRBV24-1 with TRBJ1-5; 7 nucleotides line up with TRBD1. Germline values: CDR1 KGHDR, CDR2 SFDVKD. Trimming took 7 bases from V and 0 from J; bases not matched to a gene: 11. This CDR3 has 17 amino acids. The CDR3 nucleotides are TGTGCCACCAGAAGGACAGGAGATCCTTTTAGCAATCAGCCCCAGCATTTT. The encoded protein is CATRRTGDPFSNQPQHF.

The rearrangement joins TRBV11-2 to TRBJ2-5; D is uncertain. This CDR3 is built from 15 residues. V lost 5 bases to trimming and J lost 2 bases, with 15 bases between them. Germline CDR1 is SGHAT and CDR2 is FQNNGV. CDR3 sequence: CASSPRRRLQETQYF. The CDR3 DNA is TGTGCCAGCAGCCCGCGTCGCAGATTACAAGAGACCCAGTACTTC.

This chain connects TRBV28 to TRBJ1-2; D gene uncertain. The V gene's germline CDR1 is MDHEN and CDR2 SYDVKM. Trimming cost V 4 bases and J 4 bases, with 16 bases left between them. CDR3 size: 15 residues. The CDR3 coding sequence is TGTGCCAGCAGTTCTATGTTCGACCAGTTCTATGGCTACACCTTC. Translated: CASSSMFDQFYGYTF.

The CDR3 nucleotides read TGTGCCTGGAGTAGGGGACGGGCGAACACCGGGGAGCTGTTTTTT. As protein: CAWSRGRANTGELFF. V is TRBV30 and J is TRBJ2-2; D may match TRBD1 or TRBD2 (5 bases each). Germline loops: CDR1 GTSNPN, CDR2 SVGIG (reference sequence). The CDR3 extends over 15 amino acids. V was trimmed by 2 bases and J by 0 bases, leaving 10 bases between them. The whole variable domain, remainder taken from reference TRBV30 and TRBJ2-2, is SQTIHQWPATLVQPVGSPLSLECTVEGTSNPNLYWYRQAAGRGLQLLFYSVGIGQISSEVPQNLSASRPQDRQFILSSKKLLLSDSGFYLCAWSRGRANTGELFFGEGSRLTVL.

The chain carries TRBV6-5 and TRBJ1-2; no definite D call. The CDR3 has 10 amino acids. Germline V gene data show CDR1 as MNHEY and CDR2 as SVGAGI. Trimming pared 8 bases from V and 3 bases from J, leaving 4 bases between. CDR3 sequence (DNA): TGTGCCAGCGGAGACTATGGCTACACCTTC. Translating it yields CASGDYGYTF.